This T cell receptor (beta chain) is drawn from a study of memory CD4+ T cells and cytomegalovirus serostatus. Study-level points and caveats: Suggested: most of the CMV-linked TCR signature lies in CD4+ memory cells. Median bootstrapped AUC for CMV status was about 0.95 originally, 0.9 to 0.93 US-trained.

The germline V gene encodes CDR1 MGHRA and CDR2 YSYEKL. V was shortened by 4 bases and J by 3 bases, with 7 bases between the two germline ends. The CDR3 spans 13 residues. Single viable CD3+CD4+CD8-CD45RO+ cells were sorted as the memory CD4+ T cells. Produced via immunoSEQ multiplex PCR; TCRdb's table is partial and in-frame only. This table holds about 41,000 clones, around 79% found once. With regard to this clone: Its antigen is not identified.

The clonotype was recovered from an adult in good health and CMV-seronegative. This chain connects TRBV4-1 to TRBJ1-5; tentatively, D is TRBD1 (6 bases). The specimen sequenced was memory CD4+ T cells from blood. The CDR3 region is CASSRQVNQPQHF. CDR3 sequence (DNA): TGCGCCAGCAGCCGACAGGTCAATCAGCCCCAGCATTTT.